The T cell receptor (beta chain) under discussion was sequenced for a study of chemoradiotherapy in HPV16-positive cancers. Study-wide context: Candidate HPV-specific clones and shared TCR motifs came from a couple of HPV16-positive patients.

Study-wide results and limits: Only two HPV16-positive patients supplied the functional HPV-specificity definition. Candidate HPV-specific clones and E7-related TCR motifs grew in tumor during treatment. In HPV16-positive patients, HPV-responsive T-cell expansion tracked better recurrence-free survival.

Notes on this clone: Its antigen is still unknown.

Clones were read by immunoSEQ multiplex PCR, and TCRdb kept only the in-frame ones, dropping some. The sample has tens of thousands of clones, about 88% seen once. Germline V gives CDR1 SGDLS, CDR2 YYNGEE. The V segment lost 0 bases and the J segment 1 base; nucleotides outside the gene matches: 6. The CDR3 covers 16 residues. This TCR was sampled from a human donor with HPV-associated anogenital cancer. The starting material was blood, obtained from a patient who underwent chemoradiotherapy. This rearrangement joins TRBV9 to TRBJ2-7; 8 bases are a match to TRBD2. Here the CDR3 DNA reads TGTGCCAGCAGCGTAGAAGCGGCTAGCGGGTCCTACGAGCAGTACTTC. Translation: CASSVEAASGSYEQYF. Based on the CDR3 plus reference TRBV9 and TRBJ2-7, the full variable domain is DSGVTQTPKHLITATGQRVTLRCSPRSGDLSVYWYQQSLDQGLQFLIQYYNGEERAKGNILERFSAQQFPDLHSELNLSSLELGDSALYFCASSVEAASGSYEQYFGPGTRLTVT.